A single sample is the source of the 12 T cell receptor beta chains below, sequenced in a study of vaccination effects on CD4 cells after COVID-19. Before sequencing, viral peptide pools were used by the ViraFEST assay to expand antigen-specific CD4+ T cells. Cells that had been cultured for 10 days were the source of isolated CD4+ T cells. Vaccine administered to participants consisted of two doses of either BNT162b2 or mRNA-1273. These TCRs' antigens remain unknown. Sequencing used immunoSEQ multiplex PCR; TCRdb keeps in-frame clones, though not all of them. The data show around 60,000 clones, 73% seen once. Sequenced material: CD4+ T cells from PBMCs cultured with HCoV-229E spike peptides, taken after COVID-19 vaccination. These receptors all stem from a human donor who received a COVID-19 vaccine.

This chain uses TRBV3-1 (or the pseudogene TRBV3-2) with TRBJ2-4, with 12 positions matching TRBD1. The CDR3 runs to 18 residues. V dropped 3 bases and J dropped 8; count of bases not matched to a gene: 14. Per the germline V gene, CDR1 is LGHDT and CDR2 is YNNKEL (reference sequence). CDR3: CASSQRMPGQGAGDIQYF. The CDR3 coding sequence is TGTGCCAGCAGCCAGAGGATGCCGGGACAGGGGGCGGGTGACATTCAGTACTTC.

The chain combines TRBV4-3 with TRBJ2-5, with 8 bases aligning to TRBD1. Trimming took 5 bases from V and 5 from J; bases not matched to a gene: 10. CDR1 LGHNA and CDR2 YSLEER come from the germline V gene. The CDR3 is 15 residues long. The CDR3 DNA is TGCGCCAGCAGCTACAGGACAGGGACTGGGGAGACCCAGTACTTC. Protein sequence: CASSYRTGTGETQYF.

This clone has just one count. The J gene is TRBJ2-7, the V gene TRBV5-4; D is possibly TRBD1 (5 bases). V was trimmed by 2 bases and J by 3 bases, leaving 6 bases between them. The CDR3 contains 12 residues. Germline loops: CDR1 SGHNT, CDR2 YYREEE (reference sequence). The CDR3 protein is CASSFDSYEQYV. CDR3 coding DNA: TGTGCCAGCAGCTTTGACAGCTACGAGCAGTACGTC.

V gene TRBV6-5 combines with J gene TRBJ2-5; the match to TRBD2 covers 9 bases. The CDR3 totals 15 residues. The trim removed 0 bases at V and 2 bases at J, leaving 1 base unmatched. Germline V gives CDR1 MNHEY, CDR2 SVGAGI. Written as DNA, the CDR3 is TGTGCCAGCAGTTACTCGCGGGGGGGACAAGAGACCCAGTACTTC. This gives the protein CASSYSRGGQETQYF.

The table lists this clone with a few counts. The CDR3 coding sequence is TGTGCCAGCTCCTCATTACAGAATCAGCCCCAGCATTTT. It translates to CASSSLQNQPQHF. The chain is built from TRBV18 and TRBJ1-5; D gene unclear. The CDR3 loop spans 13 amino acids. In germline, CDR1 is KGHSH, CDR2 LQKENI. The V end lost 6 bases, the J end lost 4 bases, and 10 bases lay between the germline ends.

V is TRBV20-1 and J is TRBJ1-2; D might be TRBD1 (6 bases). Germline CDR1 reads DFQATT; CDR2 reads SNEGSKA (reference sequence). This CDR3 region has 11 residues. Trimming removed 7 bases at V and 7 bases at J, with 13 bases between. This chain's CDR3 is CSGSGAGGYTF. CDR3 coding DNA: TGCAGTGGATCGGGGGCGGGTGGCTACACCTTC.

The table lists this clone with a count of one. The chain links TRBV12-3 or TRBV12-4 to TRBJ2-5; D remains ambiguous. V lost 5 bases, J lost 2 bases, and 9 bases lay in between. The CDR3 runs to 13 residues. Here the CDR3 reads CASSPHAQETQYF. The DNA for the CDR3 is TGTGCCAGCAGTCCCCACGCACAAGAGACCCAGTACTTC.

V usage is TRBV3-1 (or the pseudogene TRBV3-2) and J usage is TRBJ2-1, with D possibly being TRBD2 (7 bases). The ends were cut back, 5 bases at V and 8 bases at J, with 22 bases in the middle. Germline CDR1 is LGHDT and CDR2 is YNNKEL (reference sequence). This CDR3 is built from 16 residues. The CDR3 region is CASSTSLGGGRYEQFF. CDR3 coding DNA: TGTGCCAGCAGCACAAGTCTGGGCGGGGGCAGGTATGAGCAGTTCTTC.

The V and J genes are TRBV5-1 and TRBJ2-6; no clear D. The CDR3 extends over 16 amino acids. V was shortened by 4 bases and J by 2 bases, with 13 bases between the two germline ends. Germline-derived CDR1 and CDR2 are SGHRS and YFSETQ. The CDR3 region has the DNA TGCGCCAGCAGCCTAAGGGCAGAGGCTGGGGCCAACGTCCTGACTTTC. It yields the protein CASSLRAEAGANVLTF.

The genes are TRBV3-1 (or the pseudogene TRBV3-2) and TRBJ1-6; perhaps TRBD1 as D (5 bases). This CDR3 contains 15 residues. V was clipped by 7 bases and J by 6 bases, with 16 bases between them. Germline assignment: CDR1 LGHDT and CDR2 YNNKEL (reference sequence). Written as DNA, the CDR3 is TGTGCCAGCACCCAGGGCCGGCACCCTAATTCACCCCTCCACTTT. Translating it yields CASTQGRHPNSPLHF.

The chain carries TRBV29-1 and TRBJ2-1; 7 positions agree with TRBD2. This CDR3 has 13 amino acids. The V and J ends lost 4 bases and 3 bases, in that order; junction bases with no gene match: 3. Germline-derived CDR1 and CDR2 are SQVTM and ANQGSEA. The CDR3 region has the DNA TGCAGCGTTGGGCGGGGGAGCTACAATGAGCAGTTCTTC. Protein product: CSVGRGSYNEQFF.

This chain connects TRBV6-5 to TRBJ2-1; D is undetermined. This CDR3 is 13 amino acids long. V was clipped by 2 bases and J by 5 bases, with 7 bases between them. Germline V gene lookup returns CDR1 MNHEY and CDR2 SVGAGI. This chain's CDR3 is CASSYDLNNEQFF. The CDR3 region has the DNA TGTGCCAGCAGTTACGACTTAAACAATGAGCAGTTCTTC.